This record covers a single T cell receptor beta chain. Evenly divided among several immunoSEQ plates was the genomic DNA of each subset. Produced via immunoSEQ multiplex PCR; TCRdb's table is partial and in-frame only. The sample carries about 680,000 clones, 72% recorded once. This entry comes from a study of shared clonotypes between healthy human individuals. This CDR3 is 15 amino acids long. Germline V gives CDR1 KGHSH, CDR2 LQKENI. The V and J ends lost 5 bases and 4 bases respectively, with 17 bases between them. This clonotype was sampled from a woman between 25 and 40 years old in good health. Input material: memory CD4+ T cells sorted from blood. This sample's subset: CD45RA-negative fraction. This chain connects TRBV18 to TRBJ1-1; D is ambiguous. Here the CDR3 DNA reads TGTGCCAGCTCATCCTCGACGCCGGATGTCACTGAAGCTTTCTTT. It yields the protein CASSSSTPDVTEAFF.